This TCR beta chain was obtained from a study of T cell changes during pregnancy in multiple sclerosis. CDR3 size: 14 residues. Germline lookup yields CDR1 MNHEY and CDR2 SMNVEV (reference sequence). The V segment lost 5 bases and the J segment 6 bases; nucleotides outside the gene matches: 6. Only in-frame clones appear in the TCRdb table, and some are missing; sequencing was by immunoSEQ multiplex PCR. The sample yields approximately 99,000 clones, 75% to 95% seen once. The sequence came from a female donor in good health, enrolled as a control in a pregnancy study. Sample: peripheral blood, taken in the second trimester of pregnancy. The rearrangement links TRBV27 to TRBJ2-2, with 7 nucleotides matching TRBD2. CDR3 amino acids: CASSPRGVPGELFF. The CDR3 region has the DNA TGTGCCAGCAGTCCCCGGGGGGTGCCCGGGGAGCTGTTTTTT.